The TCR beta chain under discussion was sequenced for a study of human T cells and chemical hapten exposure. Sample time point: patch test 2, 6 weeks after DPC sensitization. Stated treatment: therapeutic diphenylcyclopropenone sensitization with weekly scalp DPC. Germline V gene sequence: CDR1 MNHEY, CDR2 SVGEGT. V lost 5 bases, J lost 10 bases, and 19 bases lay in between. This CDR3 comprises 14 residues. TCRdb itself ran the RACE reads through MiXCR, one entry per CDR3 protein. The sample holds 100,000 or so distinct CDR3 sequences, over 7.5% seen once. The TCR sequence derives from a woman aged 35 to 49 with alopecia areata. Some clones in this sample may be carry-over from other donors' samples. Source: whole blood, taken in connection with sensitization to the hapten diphenylcyclopropenone (DPC). The chain joins TRBV6-2 or TRBV6-3 to TRBJ2-3; possibly TRBD1 for D (6 bases). In DNA, the CDR3 is TGTGCCAGCAGTGACGGGACAACCAAAGAAGCGCAGTATTTT. Amino acid sequence: CASSDGTTKEAQYF.